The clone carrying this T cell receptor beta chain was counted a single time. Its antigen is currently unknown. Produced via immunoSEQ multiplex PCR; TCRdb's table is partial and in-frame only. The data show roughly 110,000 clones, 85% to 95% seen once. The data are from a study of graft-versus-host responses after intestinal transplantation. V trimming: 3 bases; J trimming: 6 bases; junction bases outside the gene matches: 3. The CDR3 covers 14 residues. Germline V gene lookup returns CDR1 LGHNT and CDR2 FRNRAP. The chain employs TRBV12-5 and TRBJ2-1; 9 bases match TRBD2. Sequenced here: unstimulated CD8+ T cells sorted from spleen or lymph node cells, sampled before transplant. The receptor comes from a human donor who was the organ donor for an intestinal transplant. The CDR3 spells CASGFSGSPNEQFF. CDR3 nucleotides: TGTGCTAGTGGTTTTAGCGGGAGCCCCAATGAGCAGTTCTTC. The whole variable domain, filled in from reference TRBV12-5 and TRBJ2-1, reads DARVTQTPRHKVTEMGQEVTMRCQPILGHNTVFWYRQTMMQGLELLAYFRNRAPLDDSGMPKDRFSAEMPDATLATLKIQPSEPRDSAVYFCASGFSGSPNEQFFGPGTRLTVL.